A selection of T cell receptor beta chains follows, all from one sample in a study of a mutant IDH1 vaccine in newly diagnosed glioma. TCRdb's copy holds only in-frame clones and misses some; the assay was immunoSEQ multiplex PCR. The table records tens of thousands of clones, roughly 84% of them present only once. The antigens these receptors bind are not known. Material: PBMCs, obtained from a glioma patient whose treatment included an IDH1 peptide vaccine. These receptors were taken from a man aged 40-49 years with glioma. The CDR3 runs from the conserved cysteine through the conserved F or W. The D gene is left open where the match is weak. Clone size, where shown, is once, few, many, or a class for clones that have expanded.

d_gene: -; j_gene: TRBJ2-4; abundance: few; v_gene: TRBV7-2; CDR3aa: CASSLGGSAKNIQYF; CDR3nt: TGTGCCAGCAGCTTAGGGGGTTCGGCCAAAAACATTCAGTACTTC
d_gene: TRBD2; j_gene: TRBJ2-1; abundance: -; v_gene: TRBV15; CDR3aa: CATSRTGTSGSYNEQFF; CDR3nt: TGTGCCACCAGCAGGACCGGGACTAGCGGCTCCTACAATGAGCAGTTCTTC
d_gene: -; j_gene: TRBJ1-1; abundance: -; v_gene: TRBV6-1; CDR3aa: CASSETRTNTEAFF; CDR3nt: TGTGCCAGCAGTGAAACAAGAACGAACACTGAAGCTTTCTTT
d_gene: -; j_gene: TRBJ1-3; abundance: -; v_gene: TRBV7-8; CDR3aa: CASSQAQSGTIYF; CDR3nt: TGTGCCAGCAGCCAGGCGCAATCGGGCACCATATATTTT
d_gene: TRBD1; j_gene: TRBJ1-1; abundance: -; v_gene: TRBV19; CDR3aa: CASWSGDSRVTEAFF; CDR3nt: TGTGCCAGTTGGAGTGGGGACAGTCGGGTCACTGAAGCTTTCTTT
d_gene: -; j_gene: TRBJ2-3; abundance: -; v_gene: TRBV7-9; CDR3aa: CASSLAEGTLDGDTQYF; CDR3nt: TGTGCCAGCAGCTTAGCGGAGGGGACCCTAGATGGGGATACGCAGTATTTT
d_gene: TRBD1; j_gene: TRBJ2-5; abundance: -; v_gene: TRBV4-3; CDR3aa: CASSSWTGAMETQYF; CDR3nt: TGCGCCAGCAGCTCATGGACAGGGGCTATGGAGACCCAGTACTTC
d_gene: -; j_gene: TRBJ2-7; abundance: -; v_gene: TRBV2; CDR3aa: CASRGRTTSYEQYF; CDR3nt: TGTGCCAGCAGGGGCAGGACTACCTCCTACGAGCAGTACTTC
d_gene: TRBD1; j_gene: TRBJ1-5; abundance: -; v_gene: TRBV10-1; CDR3aa: CARPDRGRNQKQPQHF; CDR3nt: TGCGCCAGACCAGACAGGGGCCGTAACCAGAAACAGCCCCAGCATTTT
d_gene: TRBD1; j_gene: TRBJ1-4; abundance: -; v_gene: TRBV7-3; CDR3aa: CASSLAGQAGEKLFF; CDR3nt: TGTGCCAGCAGCTTAGCCGGACAGGCTGGGGAAAAACTGTTTTTT
d_gene: -; j_gene: TRBJ1-5; abundance: -; v_gene: TRBV7-2; CDR3aa: CASSPAAGGNQPQHF; CDR3nt: TGTGCCAGCAGCCCGGCGGCAGGGGGCAATCAGCCCCAGCATTTT
d_gene: -; j_gene: TRBJ2-7; abundance: -; v_gene: TRBV7-9; CDR3aa: CASSRTGYEQYF; CDR3nt: TGTGCCAGCAGCAGGACGGGCTACGAGCAGTACTTC
d_gene: -; j_gene: TRBJ2-2; abundance: -; v_gene: TRBV9; CDR3aa: CASSPRLNLGGELFF; CDR3nt: TGTGCCAGCAGCCCGAGACTAAATCTCGGCGGGGAGCTGTTTTTT
d_gene: TRBD2; j_gene: TRBJ2-7; abundance: -; v_gene: TRBV5-8; CDR3aa: CASARAGGNHEQYF; CDR3nt: TGTGCCAGCGCGAGAGCGGGAGGGAACCACGAGCAGTACTTC
d_gene: -; j_gene: TRBJ1-4; abundance: -; v_gene: TRBV5-1; CDR3aa: CASSSPTGLLSEKLFF; CDR3nt: TGCGCCAGCAGCTCTCCGACGGGTCTTCTTTCCGAAAAACTGTTTTTT
d_gene: -; j_gene: TRBJ1-1; abundance: -; v_gene: TRBV6-5; CDR3aa: CASSYSGGAHTEAFF; CDR3nt: TGTGCCAGCAGTTACTCAGGGGGGGCGCACACTGAAGCTTTCTTT
d_gene: -; j_gene: TRBJ2-1; abundance: -; v_gene: TRBV29-1; CDR3aa: CSVEGFGQASYNEQFF; CDR3nt: TGCAGCGTTGAAGGGTTCGGCCAGGCTTCCTACAATGAGCAGTTCTTC
d_gene: -; j_gene: TRBJ2-6; abundance: -; v_gene: TRBV5-5; CDR3aa: CASSLTPGANVLTF; CDR3nt: TGTGCCAGCAGCCTTACGCCAGGGGCCAACGTCCTGACTTTC
d_gene: -; j_gene: TRBJ2-5; abundance: -; v_gene: TRBV9; CDR3aa: CASSAPLASETQYF; CDR3nt: TGTGCCAGCAGCGCCCCACTAGCTTCTGAGACCCAGTACTTC
d_gene: -; j_gene: TRBJ2-7; abundance: -; v_gene: TRBV4-2; CDR3aa: CASSQDLYYEQYF; CDR3nt: TGTGCCAGCAGCCAAGATCTTTACTACGAGCAGTACTTC
d_gene: -; j_gene: TRBJ1-1; abundance: -; v_gene: TRBV5-6; CDR3aa: CASSFRKRAFF; CDR3nt: TGTGCCAGCAGCTTTCGAAAACGGGCTTTCTTT
d_gene: -; j_gene: TRBJ2-1; abundance: -; v_gene: TRBV29-1; CDR3aa: CSVEDPYNEQFF; CDR3nt: TGCAGCGTTGAAGATCCCTACAATGAGCAGTTCTTC
d_gene: -; j_gene: TRBJ1-2; abundance: -; v_gene: TRBV7-2; CDR3aa: CASSLVGGVAVGYTF; CDR3nt: TGTGCCAGCAGCTTAGTGGGGGGGGTGGCTGTTGGCTACACCTTC
d_gene: -; j_gene: TRBJ2-3; abundance: once; v_gene: TRBV6-6; CDR3aa: CASRQGTDTQYF; CDR3nt: TGTGCCAGCAGACAGGGAACAGATACGCAGTATTTT
d_gene: -; j_gene: TRBJ2-3; abundance: -; v_gene: TRBV9; CDR3aa: CASSAFASRDPRHTQYF; CDR3nt: TGTGCCAGCAGCGCCTTCGCGTCGCGGGACCCACGCCATACGCAGTATTTT
d_gene: TRBD1; j_gene: TRBJ2-7; abundance: -; v_gene: TRBV5-5; CDR3aa: CASSPGTAPSYEQYF; CDR3nt: TGTGCCAGCAGCCCCGGGACAGCCCCTTCCTACGAGCAGTACTTC
d_gene: TRBD1; j_gene: TRBJ2-7; abundance: -; v_gene: TRBV28; CDR3aa: CASSLGQGYEQYF; CDR3nt: TGTGCCAGCAGTCTGGGACAGGGGTACGAGCAGTACTTC
d_gene: -; j_gene: TRBJ2-5; abundance: few; v_gene: TRBV7-9; CDR3aa: CASSLAYQETQYF; CDR3nt: TGTGCCAGCAGCTTGGCGTACCAAGAGACCCAGTACTTC
d_gene: -; j_gene: TRBJ1-1; abundance: -; v_gene: TRBV6-1; CDR3aa: CASTNTGTNTEAFF; CDR3nt: TGTGCCAGCACCAACACAGGAACTAACACTGAAGCTTTCTTT
d_gene: -; j_gene: TRBJ2-1; abundance: -; v_gene: TRBV7-9; CDR3aa: CASSRRGYEQFF; CDR3nt: TGTGCCAGCAGCCGTCGGGGATACGAGCAGTTCTTC
d_gene: -; j_gene: TRBJ1-4; abundance: -; v_gene: TRBV18; CDR3aa: CASSPSMAGEGEKLFF; CDR3nt: TGTGCCAGCTCACCCTCGATGGCAGGTGAAGGAGAAAAACTGTTTTTT
d_gene: -; j_gene: TRBJ2-1; abundance: few; v_gene: TRBV20-1; CDR3aa: CSASSSRAQFF; CDR3nt: TGCAGTGCTAGTTCTTCGAGAGCACAGTTCTTC
d_gene: TRBD2; j_gene: TRBJ2-3; abundance: -; v_gene: TRBV5-1; CDR3aa: CASSLLAGAVDTQYF; CDR3nt: TGCGCCAGCAGCCTCCTAGCGGGAGCAGTAGATACGCAGTATTTT
d_gene: -; j_gene: TRBJ2-2; abundance: -; v_gene: TRBV6-4; CDR3aa: CASRRGPANTGELFF; CDR3nt: TGTGCCAGCAGAAGGGGACCCGCGAACACCGGGGAGCTGTTTTTT
d_gene: TRBD2; j_gene: TRBJ2-7; abundance: -; v_gene: TRBV7-2; CDR3aa: CASSEGTSQYEQYF; CDR3nt: TGTGCCAGCAGCGAAGGGACTAGTCAGTACGAGCAGTACTTC
d_gene: -; j_gene: TRBJ2-3; abundance: -; v_gene: TRBV5-5; CDR3aa: CASSLTFGGISTDTQYF; CDR3nt: TGTGCCAGCAGCTTGACGTTCGGCGGAATTAGCACAGATACGCAGTATTTT
d_gene: -; j_gene: TRBJ1-2; abundance: -; v_gene: TRBV7-9; CDR3aa: CASSLVPQGHYGYTF; CDR3nt: TGTGCCAGCAGCTTAGTCCCCCAGGGCCACTATGGCTACACCTTC
d_gene: TRBD2; j_gene: TRBJ2-7; abundance: -; v_gene: TRBV6-5; CDR3aa: CASSYSRRERYEQYF; CDR3nt: TGTGCCAGCAGTTACTCGCGGCGGGAGCGTTACGAGCAGTACTTC
d_gene: -; j_gene: TRBJ2-6; abundance: -; v_gene: TRBV18; CDR3aa: CASSPVGGRSSGANVLTF; CDR3nt: TGTGCCAGCTCACCTGTGGGAGGAAGAAGCTCTGGGGCCAACGTCCTGACTTTC
d_gene: -; j_gene: TRBJ2-1; abundance: -; v_gene: TRBV7-3; CDR3aa: CASSLTTGGYNEQFF; CDR3nt: TGTGCCAGCAGCTTAACCACCGGGGGCTACAATGAGCAGTTCTTC
d_gene: -; j_gene: TRBJ1-5; abundance: few; v_gene: TRBV6-4; CDR3aa: CARQLGRVHQPQHF; CDR3nt: TGTGCCAGACAGCTCGGCAGGGTCCATCAGCCCCAGCATTTT
d_gene: TRBD2; j_gene: TRBJ2-2; abundance: once; v_gene: TRBV7-7; CDR3aa: CASSMTSGTNTGELFF; CDR3nt: TGTGCTAGCAGCATGACTAGCGGAACGAACACCGGGGAGCTGTTTTTT
d_gene: TRBD2; j_gene: TRBJ2-3; abundance: -; v_gene: TRBV5-1; CDR3aa: CASSLEGRPGLATDTQYF; CDR3nt: TGCGCCAGCAGCTTGGAGGGCCGGCCGGGACTAGCCACAGATACGCAGTATTTT
d_gene: -; j_gene: TRBJ2-7; abundance: -; v_gene: TRBV28; CDR3aa: CASSSPTVYEQYF; CDR3nt: TGTGCCAGCAGTTCCCCGACCGTCTACGAGCAGTACTTC
d_gene: -; j_gene: TRBJ2-5; abundance: -; v_gene: TRBV27; CDR3aa: CASKVGRGETQYF; CDR3nt: TGTGCCAGCAAAGTCGGGAGAGGAGAGACCCAGTACTTC
d_gene: -; j_gene: TRBJ2-7; abundance: once; v_gene: TRBV19; CDR3aa: CASSIQPRGTYEQYF; CDR3nt: TGTGCCAGTAGTATCCAGCCCAGAGGTACCTACGAGCAGTACTTC
d_gene: TRBD2; j_gene: TRBJ2-7; abundance: -; v_gene: TRBV19; CDR3aa: CASSKGLAGVHEQYF; CDR3nt: TGTGCCAGTAGTAAGGGACTAGCGGGTGTACACGAGCAGTACTTC
d_gene: -; j_gene: TRBJ2-5; abundance: -; v_gene: TRBV7-2; CDR3aa: CASSLNPLARETQYF; CDR3nt: TGTGCCAGCAGCTTAAACCCCCTAGCTCGGGAGACCCAGTACTTC
d_gene: -; j_gene: TRBJ2-3; abundance: -; v_gene: TRBV5-1; CDR3aa: CASSLAGIRTDTQYF; CDR3nt: TGCGCCAGCAGCTTGGCCGGGATCCGTACAGATACGCAGTATTTT
d_gene: -; j_gene: TRBJ1-2; abundance: -; v_gene: TRBV9; CDR3aa: CASSVGLSSRGGYTF; CDR3nt: TGTGCCAGCAGCGTAGGGCTTAGTTCTAGGGGTGGCTACACCTTC
d_gene: -; j_gene: TRBJ2-7; abundance: -; v_gene: TRBV21-1; CDR3aa: CASSKHLPLAGYEQYF; CDR3nt: TGTGCCAGCAGCAAGCACCTACCCTTGGCGGGCTACGAGCAGTACTTC
d_gene: -; j_gene: TRBJ2-7; abundance: -; v_gene: TRBV19; CDR3aa: CASSSQVAPSWYEQYF; CDR3nt: TGTGCCAGTAGTTCACAGGTTGCCCCATCGTGGTACGAGCAGTACTTC